A single sample gave rise to the 24 T cell receptor beta chains below, sequenced in a study of regulatory T cells in long-lasting Graves disease. As for time point: newly diagnosed GD, antithyroid drugs for less than 3 months. PBMCs were the source of the RNA used for TCR sequencing. The TCR beta library used iRepertoire HTBI primers with Arm-PCR amplification of CDR3. TCRdb itself ran the multiplex PCR reads through MiXCR, one entry per CDR3 protein. The sample holds approximately 460,000 distinct CDR3 sequences, approximately 16% seen once. These data were likewise used in another study, on T cells in Graves' hyperthyroidism and ophthalmopathy.

The sequencing here drew on peripheral blood mononuclear cells (PBMCs), taken at new diagnosis, from a patient treated with antithyroid drugs. The receptors originated from a woman under 40 with Graves disease.

This clonotype has only a few counts. This sequence may be a read error, since a much larger clone differs from it by one base. The V call is TRBV11-2, the J call TRBJ2-1; D possibly matches TRBD1 or TRBD2 (6 bases each). Germline assignment: CDR1 SGHAT and CDR2 FQNNGV. The CDR3 is 15 amino acids. The CDR3 DNA reads TGTGCCAGCAGCTTACTAGGGGGGTCCTACGATGAGCAGTTCTTC. Amino acid sequence: CASSLLGGSYDEQFF.

This clonotype was observed at least ten times. CDR3 sequence (DNA): TGTGCCAGCAGCTTAGAACTCAGGGAAGAGACCCAGTACTTC. It specifies CASSLELREETQYF. The genes are TRBV11-2 and TRBJ2-5, with D possibly being TRBD1 (5 bases). This CDR3 has 14 residues. Germline values: CDR1 SGHAT, CDR2 FQNNGV. Trimming cost V 0 bases and J 3 bases, with 8 bases left between them.

At least ten counts were recorded for this clonotype. The rearrangement joins TRBV10-3 to TRBJ2-1, with D perhaps TRBD2 (5 bases). Germline V CDR1 and CDR2: ENHRY, SYGVKD. Between the trimmed V and J ends, which lost 9 bases and 0 bases, there was a span of 12 bases. The CDR3 consists of 14 residues. The CDR3 coding sequence is TGTGCCATTGCCAGCGGAAGCTCCTACAATGAGCAGTTCTTC. Its protein is CAIASGSSYNEQFF.

In this sample, this clonotype turned up many times. This chain uses TRBV3-1 with TRBJ1-1, with a tentative D call TRBD1 (6 bases). CDR1 and CDR2 (germline): LGHDT, YNNKEL (reference sequence). The CDR3 extends over 14 amino acids. V was trimmed by 2 bases and J by 8 bases, leaving 15 bases between them. This CDR3 is CASSQSGALPEAFF. DNA for the CDR3: TGTGCCAGCAGCCAATCGGGGGCCCTCCCCGAAGCTTTCTTT.

As for this clonotype: The junction departs from the called germline gene at one end, perhaps through a read error. This chain links TRBV7-9 with TRBJ2-7; the D gene is possibly TRBD1 (6 bases). This CDR3 is built from 14 residues. Germline V CDR1 and CDR2: SEHNR, FQNEAQ (reference sequence). CDR3 sequence: CAISLYRDSYEQYF. The DNA of the CDR3 is TGTGCCATCAGCTTATACAGGGACTCCTACGAGCAGTACTTC.

This clonotype was seen many times. The chain links TRBV5-5 to TRBJ2-3; 10 nucleotides line up with TRBD2. Trimming cost V 0 bases and J 4 bases; bases outside gene matches: 11. Per germline, CDR1 SGHKS and CDR2 YYEKEE (reference sequence). The CDR3 is 18 amino acids. CDR3: CASSLVGPSGSWADTQYF. DNA of the CDR3: TGTGCCAGCAGCTTGGTGGGCCCTAGCGGGAGTTGGGCAGATACGCAGTATTTT.

The CDR3 DNA reads as TGCGCCAGCAGCCTTTTGGCAGGGGAAACCGGGGAGCTGTTTTTT. Protein: CASSLLAGETGELFF. The chain has TRBV4-1 and TRBJ2-2; TRBD1 might be the D (6 bases). V shed 4 bases and J shed 5 bases, with 14 bases lying between them. The CDR3 has 15 amino acids. Germline assignment: CDR1 MGHRA and CDR2 YSYEKL.

The chain has TRBV5-1 and TRBJ2-1; D is perhaps TRBD1 or TRBD2 (6 bases each). Trimming stripped 4 bases from V and 7 bases from J, with 15 bases between. CDR1 is SGHRS and CDR2 is YFSETQ in the germline V gene. This CDR3 contains 14 residues. The DNA for the CDR3 is TGCGCCAGCAGCCGTCCGGGGGCTCTGAATGAGCAGTTCTTC. Translating gives CASSRPGALNEQFF.

This clonotype was picked up many times. The chain carries TRBV6-9 and TRBJ1-2, with D unresolved. Deletions cut 3 bases from V and 7 bases from J, with 9 bases between. The CDR3 consists of 12 residues. The germline CDR1 and CDR2 sequences are MNHGY and SVAAGI. The CDR3 protein is CASSYAGFGYTF. For the CDR3, the DNA is TGTGCCAGCAGTTACGCGGGGTTTGGCTACACCTTC.

The rearrangement links TRBV14 to TRBJ2-5; 9 bases align to TRBD2. V shed 4 bases, J shed 2 bases, and the junction held 5 bases outside the gene matches. The length of the CDR3 is 15 residues. Germline assignment: CDR1 SGHDN and CDR2 FVKESK. The CDR3 DNA follows: TGTGCCAGCAGCCCCTTAGCGGGAGTGCAAGAGACCCAGTACTTC. Translating it yields CASSPLAGVQETQYF.

This clonotype has a count of ten or more. V usage is TRBV28 and J usage is TRBJ2-5, with 9 bases lining up with TRBD1. Germline CDR1 and CDR2: MDHEN and SYDVKM. The V and J ends lost 3 bases and 2 bases, in that order; junction bases with no gene match: 4. This CDR3 comprises 15 residues. Here the CDR3 reads CASSLGTGPQETQYF. The DNA for the CDR3 is TGTGCCAGCAGTTTGGGGACAGGGCCTCAAGAGACCCAGTACTTC.

This clonotype was observed at least ten times. The V and J genes are TRBV20-1 and TRBJ2-3, with 13 bases lining up with TRBD2. CDR3 length equals 17 residues. Germline CDR1 reads DFQATT; CDR2 reads SNEGSKA (reference sequence). V trimming: 5 bases; J trimming: 5 bases; junction bases outside the gene matches: 13. The CDR3: CSAPTLRTSGRGDTQYF. CDR3 DNA: TGCAGTGCTCCTACCCTAAGGACTAGCGGGAGAGGAGATACGCAGTATTTT.

This clonotype has a count of ten or more. The chain uses TRBV6-1 and TRBJ2-2, with D uncertain. CDR3 size: 13 residues. Germline lookup yields CDR1 MNHNS and CDR2 SASEGT. V was clipped by 8 bases and J by 4 bases, with 11 bases between them. CDR3 nucleotides: TGTGCCAGCGAGAGTTACCGCACCGGGGAGCTGTTTTTT. Its protein is CASESYRTGELFF.

In this sample, this clonotype turned up many times. The chain combines TRBV20-1 with TRBJ1-5; D ambiguous. The ends were cut back, 4 bases at V and 0 bases at J, with 10 bases in the middle. The CDR3 loop spans 14 amino acids. Per the germline V gene, CDR1 is DFQATT and CDR2 is SNEGSKA (reference sequence). CDR3 protein: CSAIFSNSNQPQHF. CDR3 DNA: TGCAGTGCTATATTCAGTAATAGCAATCAGCCCCAGCATTTT.

The J gene is TRBJ1-2, the V gene TRBV28, with 7 bases matching TRBD1. Germline CDR1 is MDHEN and CDR2 is SYDVKM. The CDR3 consists of 14 residues. The V and J ends lost 5 bases and 3 bases, in that order; junction bases with no gene match: 6. As DNA, the CDR3 is TGTGCCAGCAGTAAACAGGGGACGGACTATGGCTACACCTTC. Protein sequence: CASSKQGTDYGYTF.

This clonotype was seen ten or more times. CDR3 DNA sequence: TGTGCCTGGAGTGTTGGGATCAACAGGGCTGAGCAGTTCTTC. Translation gives CAWSVGINRAEQFF. The V and J genes are TRBV30 and TRBJ2-1; the D gene is possibly TRBD1 (6 bases). CDR1 is GTSNPN and CDR2 is SVGIG in the germline V gene (reference sequence). The CDR3 is 14 residues long. V lost 0 bases to trimming and J lost 9 bases, with 15 bases between them.

This clonotype was seen many times. This chain links TRBV12-3 or TRBV12-4 with TRBJ2-5, with D possibly TRBD1 on 5 matching bases. This CDR3 contains 13 residues. V lost 6 bases and J 7 bases, leaving 15 bases between the germline ends. CDR3: CASSADLQGTQYF. The CDR3 DNA follows: TGTGCCAGCAGCGCTGACCTTCAGGGGACCCAGTACTTC.

There are many counts of this clonotype. This rearrangement joins TRBV11-2 to TRBJ1-1; TRBD1 matches 8 bases. Germline lookup yields CDR1 SGHAT and CDR2 FQNNGV. CDR3 size: 17 residues. V lost 1 base and J lost 1; bases outside the gene matches: 8. CDR3 amino acids: CASSLALGQGQNTEAFF. CDR3 bases: TGTGCCAGCAGCTTAGCCCTTGGACAGGGACAGAACACTGAAGCTTTCTTT.

This clonotype has a count of ten or more. The rearrangement uses TRBV20-1 and TRBJ2-5; D uncertain. The CDR3 sequence is 14 residues long. V gave up 0 bases and J gave up 1 base, with 9 bases separating them. The germline V gene has CDR1 DFQATT and CDR2 SNEGSKA (reference sequence). DNA of the CDR3: TGCAGTGCTAGAGATAGGCGCTTCCAAGAGACCCAGTACTTC. Its translation is CSARDRRFQETQYF.

This clonotype was found a few times. This chain connects TRBV7-9 to TRBJ2-1; 8 positions match TRBD2. The CDR3 consists of 18 residues. After removal of 5 bases from V and 1 base from J, the junction contained 13 bases not matched to a gene. Germline V gives CDR1 SEHNR, CDR2 FQNEAQ (reference sequence). This CDR3 is CASSPPDRGRSSYNEQFF. The CDR3 nucleotides are TGTGCCAGCAGCCCCCCGGACCGCGGGAGGTCATCCTACAATGAGCAGTTCTTC. The full variable domain, rest sourced from reference TRBV7-9 and TRBJ2-1, is DTGVSQNPRHKITKRGQNVTFRCDPISEHNRLYWYRQTLGQGPEFLTYFQNEAQLEKSRLLSDRFSAERPKGSFSTLEIQRTEQGDSAMYLCASSPPDRGRSSYNEQFFGPGTRLTVL.

The chain carries TRBV20-1 and TRBJ1-5, with D maybe TRBD1 (6 bases). The germline V gene encodes CDR1 DFQATT and CDR2 SNEGSKA (reference sequence). Trimming removed 8 bases at V and 2 bases at J, with 13 bases between. CDR3 length: 13 amino acids. This CDR3 is CSYRVFGNQPQHF. The CDR3 DNA sequence: TGCAGTTACAGGGTTTTTGGCAATCAGCCCCAGCATTTT.

This clonotype was counted ten times or more. CDR3 loop: CASSLRWEQFF. CDR3 in DNA: TGTGCCAGCAGCTTAAGGTGGGAGCAGTTCTTC. This rearrangement joins TRBV7-9 to TRBJ2-1; no clear D gene. Trimming removed 2 bases at V and 10 bases at J, with 6 bases between. This CDR3 is 11 amino acids long. Germline V CDR1 and CDR2: SEHNR, FQNEAQ (reference sequence).

This clonotype was recorded at least ten times. The V gene is TRBV2, the J gene TRBJ2-1; tentatively, D is TRBD2 (6 bases). V gave up 7 bases and J gave up 5 bases, with 24 bases separating them. The CDR3 runs 17 residues. Germline CDR1 is SNHLY and CDR2 is FYNNEI. The CDR3 protein is CASTQSPWTRGNNEQFF. CDR3 DNA sequence: TGTGCCAGCACCCAAAGTCCCTGGACGCGGGGTAACAATGAGCAGTTCTTC.

The chain recombines TRBV20-1 with TRBJ2-5; 9 bases align to TRBD2. Germline V gives CDR1 DFQATT, CDR2 SNEGSKA (reference sequence). With V trimmed by 3 bases and J by 5 bases, 4 bases remained unmatched. This CDR3 is built from 13 residues. The CDR3 reads CSASLAGSETQYF. The CDR3 region has the DNA TGCAGTGCTAGTCTAGCGGGAAGCGAGACCCAGTACTTC.